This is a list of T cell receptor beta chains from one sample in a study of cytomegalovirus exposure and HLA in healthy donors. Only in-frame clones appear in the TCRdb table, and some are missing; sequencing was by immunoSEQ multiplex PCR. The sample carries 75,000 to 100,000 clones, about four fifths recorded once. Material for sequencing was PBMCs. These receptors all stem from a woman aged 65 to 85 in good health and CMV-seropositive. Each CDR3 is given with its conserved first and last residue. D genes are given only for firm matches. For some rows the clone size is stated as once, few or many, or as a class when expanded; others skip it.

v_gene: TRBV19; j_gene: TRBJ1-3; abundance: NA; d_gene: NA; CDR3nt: TGTGCCAGTAGGACCCACAGTAGGAACACCATATATTTT; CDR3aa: CASRTHSRNTIYF
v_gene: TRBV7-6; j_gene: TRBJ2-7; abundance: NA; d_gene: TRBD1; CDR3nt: TGTGCCAGCAGCGGGACAGGGATCTACGAGCAGTACTTC; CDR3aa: CASSGTGIYEQYF
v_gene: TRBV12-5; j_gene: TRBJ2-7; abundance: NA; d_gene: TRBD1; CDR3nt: TGTGCTAGTGGTTCCGGGACAGGGAGGTACGAGCAGTACTTC; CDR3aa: CASGSGTGRYEQYF
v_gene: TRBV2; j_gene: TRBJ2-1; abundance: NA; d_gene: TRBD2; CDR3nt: TGTGCCAGCAGTCCAGCGGGAGGGAACCTTAAGGAGCAGTTCTTC; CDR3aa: CASSPAGGNLKEQFF
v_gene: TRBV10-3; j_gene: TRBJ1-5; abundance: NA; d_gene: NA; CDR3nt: TGTGCCGGAGGGTCAGACCAGCCCCAGCATTTT; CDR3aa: CAGGSDQPQHF
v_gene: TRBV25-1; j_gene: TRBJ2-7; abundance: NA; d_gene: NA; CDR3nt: TGTGCTACATCGCCATCCTACGAGCAGTACTTC; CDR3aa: CATSPSYEQYF
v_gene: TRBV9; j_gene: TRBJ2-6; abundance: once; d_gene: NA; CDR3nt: TGTGCCAGCAGCGTGCAGGGTTCTGGGGCCAACGTCCTGACTTTC; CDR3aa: CASSVQGSGANVLTF
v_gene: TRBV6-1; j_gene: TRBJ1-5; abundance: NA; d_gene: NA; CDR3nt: TGTGCCAGCAGTGTTGAAGGAGGTGGACAGCCCCAGCATTTT; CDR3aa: CASSVEGGGQPQHF
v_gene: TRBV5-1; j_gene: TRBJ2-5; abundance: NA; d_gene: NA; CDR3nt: TGCGCCAGCAGCTCTTTAACCCGGGAGGAGACCCAGTACTTC; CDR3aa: CASSSLTREETQYF
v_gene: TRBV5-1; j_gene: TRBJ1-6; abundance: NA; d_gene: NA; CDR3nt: TGCGCCAGCTCTACAGGAGCTCAAAATTCACCCCTCCACTTT; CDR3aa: CASSTGAQNSPLHF
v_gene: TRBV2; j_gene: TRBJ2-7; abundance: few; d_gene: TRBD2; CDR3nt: TGTGCCAGCAGTGACTGGACTAGCTCCTACGAGCAGTACTTC; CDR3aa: CASSDWTSSYEQYF
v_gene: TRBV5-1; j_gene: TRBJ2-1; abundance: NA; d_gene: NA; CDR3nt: TGCGCCAGCAGCGGTGGGAGCTCGAATGAGCAGTTCTTC; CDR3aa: CASSGGSSNEQFF
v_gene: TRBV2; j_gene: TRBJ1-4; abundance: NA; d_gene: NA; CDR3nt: TGTGCCAGCAGTTCACAGCAGGGGAGCTCTGAAAAACTGTTTTTT; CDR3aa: CASSSQQGSSEKLFF
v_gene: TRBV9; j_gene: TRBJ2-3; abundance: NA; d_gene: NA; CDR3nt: TGTGCCAGCACTACCGGGGGTACGCAGTATTTT; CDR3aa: CASTTGGTQYF
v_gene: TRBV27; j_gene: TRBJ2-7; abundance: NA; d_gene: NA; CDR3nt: TGTGCCAGCAGTGAAATCAGGGGTTACGAGCAGTACTTC; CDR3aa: CASSEIRGYEQYF
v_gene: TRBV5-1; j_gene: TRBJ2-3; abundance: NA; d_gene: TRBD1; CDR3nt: TGCGCCAGCAGCTCCATGCAGGGGGCGCTAGGCACAGATACGCAGTATTTT; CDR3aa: CASSSMQGALGTDTQYF
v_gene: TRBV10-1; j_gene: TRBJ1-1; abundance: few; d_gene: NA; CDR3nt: TGCGCCAGCAGTTCGGGCCGCGGGAGGGAAGCTTTCTTT; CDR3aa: CASSSGRGREAFF
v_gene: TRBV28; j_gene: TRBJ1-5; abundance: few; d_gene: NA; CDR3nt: TGTGCCAGCTCCCGGCGGGGGATATTGGGTCAGCCCCAGCATTTT; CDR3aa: CASSRRGILGQPQHF
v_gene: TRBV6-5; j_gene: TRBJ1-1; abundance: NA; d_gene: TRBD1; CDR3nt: TGTGCCAGCAGATTTGACAGGGTGCGGACTGAAGCTTTCTTT; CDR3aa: CASRFDRVRTEAFF
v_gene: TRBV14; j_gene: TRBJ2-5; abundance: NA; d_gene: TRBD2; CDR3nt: TGTGCCAGCAGCCTAGACGTGACTAGCCGTGGTGCGACCCAGTACTTC; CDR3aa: CASSLDVTSRGATQYF
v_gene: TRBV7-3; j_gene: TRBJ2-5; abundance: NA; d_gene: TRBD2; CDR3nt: TGTGCCAGCAGCTTTCTTTCTAGCGGGGGCCCGACCCAGTACTTC; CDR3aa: CASSFLSSGGPTQYF
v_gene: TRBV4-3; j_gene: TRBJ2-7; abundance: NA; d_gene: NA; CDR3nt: TGCGCCAGCAGCAGAATTTCAGGCGAGCAGTACTTC; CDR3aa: CASSRISGEQYF
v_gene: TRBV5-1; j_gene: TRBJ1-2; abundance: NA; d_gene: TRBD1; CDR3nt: TGCGCCAGCAGCCGGGGACAGCCAGGGCATAACTATGGCTACACCTTC; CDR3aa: CASSRGQPGHNYGYTF
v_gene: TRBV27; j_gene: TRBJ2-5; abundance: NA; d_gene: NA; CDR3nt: TGTGCCAGCAGTTCAACTTGGTACCAAGAGACCCAGTACTTC; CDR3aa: CASSSTWYQETQYF
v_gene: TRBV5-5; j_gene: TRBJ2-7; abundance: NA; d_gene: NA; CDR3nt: TGTGCCAGCAGCCCTTACTTGTCTCCCTACGAGCAGTACTTC; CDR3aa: CASSPYLSPYEQYF
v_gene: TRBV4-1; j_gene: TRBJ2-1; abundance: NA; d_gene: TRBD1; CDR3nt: TGCGCCAGCAGTCTTTCAGGGGGTAATTACAATGAGCAGTTCTTC; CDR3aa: CASSLSGGNYNEQFF
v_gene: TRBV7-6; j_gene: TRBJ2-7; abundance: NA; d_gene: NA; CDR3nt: TGTGCCAGCAGCCCGAGCCAACAGGTTTCCTACGAGCAGTACTTC; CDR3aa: CASSPSQQVSYEQYF
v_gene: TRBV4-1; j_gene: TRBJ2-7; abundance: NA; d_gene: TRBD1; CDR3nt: TGCGCCAGCACCCCGCTGGACAGGGACCCCCGGGGCCCCTACGAGCAGTACTTC; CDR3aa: CASTPLDRDPRGPYEQYF
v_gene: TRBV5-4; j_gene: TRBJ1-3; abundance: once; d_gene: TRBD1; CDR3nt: TGTGCCAGCAGCCTACAGGGGGCGAGCGGAAACACCATATATTTT; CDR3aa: CASSLQGASGNTIYF
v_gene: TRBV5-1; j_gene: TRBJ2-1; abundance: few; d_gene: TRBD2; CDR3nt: TGCGCCAGCAGCTTACCTAGCGGGGGTTACAATGAGCAGTTCTTC; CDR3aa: CASSLPSGGYNEQFF
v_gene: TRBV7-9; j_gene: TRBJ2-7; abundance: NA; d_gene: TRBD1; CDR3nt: TGTTCCAGCAGCTTTACCGCCGGGACAGGGGGCGCAGGGCAGTACTTC; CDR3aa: CSSSFTAGTGGAGQYF
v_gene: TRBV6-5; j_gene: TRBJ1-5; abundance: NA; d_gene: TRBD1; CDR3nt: TGTGCCAGCAGGGGCGGACAGGGCCGCAATCAGCCCCAGCATTTT; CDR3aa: CASRGGQGRNQPQHF
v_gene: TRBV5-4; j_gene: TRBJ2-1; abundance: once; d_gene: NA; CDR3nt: TGTGCCAGCAGCTTGCGCGGGTCCTCCTACAATGAGCAGTTCTTC; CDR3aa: CASSLRGSSYNEQFF
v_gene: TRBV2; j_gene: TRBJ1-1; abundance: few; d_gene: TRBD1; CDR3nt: TGTGCCAGCAGTACGACAGGGTGGGACACTGAAGCTTTCTTT; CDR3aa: CASSTTGWDTEAFF
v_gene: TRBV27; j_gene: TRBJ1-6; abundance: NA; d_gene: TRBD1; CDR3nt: TGTGCCAGCAGTTTGTTTTTCCGGGGACAGGGGAGTTCACCCCTCCACTTT; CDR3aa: CASSLFFRGQGSSPLHF